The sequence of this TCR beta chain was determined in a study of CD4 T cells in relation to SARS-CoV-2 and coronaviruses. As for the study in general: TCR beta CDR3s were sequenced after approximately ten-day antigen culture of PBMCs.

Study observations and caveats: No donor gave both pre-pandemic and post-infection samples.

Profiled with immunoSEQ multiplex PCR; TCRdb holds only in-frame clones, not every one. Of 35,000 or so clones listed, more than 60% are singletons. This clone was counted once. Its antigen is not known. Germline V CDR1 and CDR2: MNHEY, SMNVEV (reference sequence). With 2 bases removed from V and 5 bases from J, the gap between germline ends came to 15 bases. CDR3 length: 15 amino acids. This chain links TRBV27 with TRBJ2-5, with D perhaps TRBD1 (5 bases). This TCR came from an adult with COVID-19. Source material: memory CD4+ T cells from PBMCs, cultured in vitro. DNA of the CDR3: TGTGCCAGCAGTTTAGGTTTTCAGGGAAGGGAGACCCAGTACTTC. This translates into CASSLGFQGRETQYF.